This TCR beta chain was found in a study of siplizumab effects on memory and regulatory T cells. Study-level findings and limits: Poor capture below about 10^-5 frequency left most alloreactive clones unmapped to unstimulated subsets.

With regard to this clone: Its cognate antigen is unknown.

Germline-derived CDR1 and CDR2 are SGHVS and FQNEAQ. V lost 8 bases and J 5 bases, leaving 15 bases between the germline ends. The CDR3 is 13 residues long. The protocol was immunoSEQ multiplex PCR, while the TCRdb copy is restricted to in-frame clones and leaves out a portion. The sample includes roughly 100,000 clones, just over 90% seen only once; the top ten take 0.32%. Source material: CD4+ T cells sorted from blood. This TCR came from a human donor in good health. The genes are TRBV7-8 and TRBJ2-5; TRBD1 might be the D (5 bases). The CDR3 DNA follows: TGTGCCAGCGACCCCAAGGGGCCGGAGACCCAGTACTTC. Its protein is CASDPKGPETQYF.